This passage covers 18 T cell receptor beta chains from one sample sequenced in a study of blood T cell repertoires in COVID-19. Repertoires were generated with immunoSEQ multiplex PCR, while TCRdb's copy carries only in-frame clones and drops some. The data show about 180,000 clones, with approximately 80% seen just once and 15% to 20% held by the top ten. Input material: PBMCs or T cells enriched from blood (not recorded which). The receptors here all came from a woman aged 50 to 60 who had recovered from COVID-19.

The rearrangement links TRBV18 to TRBJ1-2; TRBD1 matches 7 bases. Per germline, CDR1 KGHSH and CDR2 LQKENI. Germline trimming cut 3 bases from V and 3 bases from J; bases unmatched to any gene: 4. The CDR3 loop spans 14 amino acids. The CDR3 bases are TGTGCCAGCTCACCCCAAGGACAGGACTATGGCTACACCTTC. It yields the protein CASSPQGQDYGYTF. The full variable domain, its missing parts supplied by reference TRBV18 and TRBJ1-2, is NAGVMQNPRHLVRRRGQEARLRCSPMKGHSHVYWYRQLPEEGLKFMVYLQKENIIDESGMPKERFSAEFPKEGPSILRIQQVVRGDSAAYFCASSPQGQDYGYTFGSGTRLTVV.

This chain joins TRBV7-9 and TRBJ2-5, with TRBD2 matching 8 bases. Trimming cost V 10 bases and J 6 bases; bases outside gene matches: 10. CDR3 length: 13 residues. From germline, CDR1 is SEHNR and CDR2 FQNEAQ (reference sequence). CDR3 bases: TGTGCCATTCCAAGCGGGAGAGGGAAGACCCAGTACTTC. Translating gives CAIPSGRGKTQYF.

This clone has a single count. CDR3 in amino acids: CASSSREGGSNQPQHF. CDR3 nucleotides: TGTGCCAGCAGCTCAAGGGAGGGCGGGAGCAATCAGCCCCAGCATTTT. V is TRBV7-2 and J is TRBJ1-5; D ambiguous. The CDR3 has 16 residues. Germline CDR1 SGHTA, CDR2 FQGNSA. Trimming took off 4 bases at V and 1 base at J, with 14 bases between the two ends.

The gene calls are TRBV2 and TRBJ2-1; TRBD2 might be the D (6 bases). Trimming removed 7 bases from V and 5 bases from J, with 6 bases in between. Germline V gives CDR1 SNHLY, CDR2 FYNNEI. This CDR3 comprises 11 residues. The CDR3 DNA reads TGTGCCAGCACTAGCGACAATGAGCAGTTCTTC. Its protein product is CASTSDNEQFF.

V and J are TRBV2 and TRBJ2-2, with TRBD2 as a possible D gene (6 bases). Trimming took off 5 bases at V and 1 base at J, with 8 bases between the two ends. The CDR3 loop spans 14 amino acids. CDR1 and CDR2 from the germline V gene are SNHLY and FYNNEI. DNA of the CDR3: TGTGCCAGCAGTCTTAGCGGGAACACCGGGGAGCTGTTTTTT. Protein product: CASSLSGNTGELFF. Full variable domain (remainder filled in from reference TRBV2 and TRBJ2-2): EPEVTQTPSHQVTQMGQEVILRCVPISNHLYFYWYRQILGQKVEFLVSFYNNEISEKSEIFDDQFSVERPDGSNFTLKIRSTKLEDSAMYFCASSLSGNTGELFFGEGSRLTVL.

This sequence joins TRBV28 and TRBJ2-2; TRBD1 agrees at 9 bases. The junction had 9 bases not matched to a gene; V was cut back by 5 bases and J by 5 bases. In germline, CDR1 is MDHEN, CDR2 SYDVKM. The CDR3 runs to 16 residues. This CDR3 reads CASSPADRGETGELFF. The DNA for the CDR3 is TGTGCCAGCAGTCCCGCGGACAGGGGCGAGACCGGGGAGCTGTTTTTT.

V usage is TRBV7-2 and J usage is TRBJ1-2; the D is unclear. Germline-derived CDR1 and CDR2 are SGHTA and FQGNSA. The CDR3 is 14 residues long. Between the trimmed V and J ends, which lost 1 base and 7 bases, there was a span of 13 bases. For the CDR3, the DNA is TGTGCCAGCAGCTTAGACCGGGGTGGTGGTGGCTACACCTTC. As protein: CASSLDRGGGGYTF.

The chain links TRBV5-1 to TRBJ2-1; 9 positions agree with TRBD1. The CDR3 is 14 residues long. CDR1 and CDR2 from the germline V gene are SGHRS and YFSETQ. Losses at the gene ends were 7 bases for V and 6 bases for J; bases not matched to a gene: 8. For the CDR3, the DNA is TGCGCCAGCGCCGGGACAGGGAGTTTCAATGAGCAGTTCTTC. Amino acid sequence: CASAGTGSFNEQFF. The variable domain in full, completed from reference TRBV5-1 and TRBJ2-1, reads KAGVTQTPRYLIKTRGQQVTLSCSPISGHRSVSWYQQTPGQGLQFLFEYFSETQRNKGNFPGRFSGRQFSNSRSEMNVSTLELGDSALYLCASAGTGSFNEQFFGPGTRLTVL.

The gene calls are TRBV10-3 and TRBJ2-5; TRBD2 aligns across 9 bases. The CDR3 consists of 15 residues. Trimming cost V 6 bases and J 2 bases; bases outside gene matches: 7. CDR1 ENHRY and CDR2 SYGVKD come from the germline V gene. This chain's CDR3 is CAIRGSSGNQETQYF. CDR3 nucleotide sequence: TGTGCCATCAGGGGGTCTAGCGGGAATCAAGAGACCCAGTACTTC.

This clone has just a few counts. The CDR3 loop is CASSATGTAPSGNTIYF. CDR3 DNA sequence: TGCGCCAGCAGCGCCACTGGGACAGCCCCCTCTGGAAACACCATATATTTT. The chain has TRBV5-1 and TRBJ1-3; the match to TRBD1 covers 7 bases. The germline V gene has CDR1 SGHRS and CDR2 YFSETQ. V shed 4 bases, J shed 0 bases, and the junction held 10 bases outside the gene matches. The CDR3 is 17 residues long. Full variable domain (missing parts from reference TRBV5-1 and TRBJ1-3): KAGVTQTPRYLIKTRGQQVTLSCSPISGHRSVSWYQQTPGQGLQFLFEYFSETQRNKGNFPGRFSGRQFSNSRSEMNVSTLELGDSALYLCASSATGTAPSGNTIYFGEGSWLTVV.

This chain links TRBV21-1 with TRBJ1-5; the table's D call TRBD1 went unverified against the DNA. TRBV21-1 is listed as a pseudogene. The CDR3 is 14 residues long. The CDR3 here is CATQYDSPNQPQHF. In nucleotides, the CDR3 is TGTGCCACCCAATACGACAGTCCCAATCAGCCCCAGCATTTT.

The J gene is TRBJ1-5, the V gene TRBV4-1, with D unresolved. Germline V CDR1 and CDR2: MGHRA, YSYEKL. This CDR3 comprises 14 residues. V was clipped by 1 base and J by 8 bases, with 12 bases between them. The CDR3 sequence is CASSQVGAEEPQHF. The CDR3 DNA is TGCGCCAGCAGCCAAGTTGGCGCGGAGGAGCCCCAGCATTTT.

V gene TRBV30 combines with J gene TRBJ2-2; 8 bases align to TRBD2. The CDR3 is made up of 17 amino acids. V lost 0 bases to trimming and J lost 6 bases; unmatched junction nucleotides: 12. Germline CDR1 reads GTSNPN; CDR2 reads SVGIG (reference sequence). The CDR3 region has the DNA TGTGCCTGGAGTGTACTTGCGGGAGGTCCCTTCCCCGGGGAGCTGTTTTTT. Amino acid sequence: CAWSVLAGGPFPGELFF.

The genes are TRBV7-9 and TRBJ1-4; no definite D call. The germline V gene encodes CDR1 SEHNR and CDR2 FQNEAQ (reference sequence). This CDR3 spans 16 amino acids. The germline V and J ends were trimmed by 5 bases and 0 bases, with 13 bases remaining between them. The CDR3 DNA reads as TGTGCCAGCAGCGCAGGCCTCGTTGCAACTAATGAAAAACTGTTTTTT. Residues: CASSAGLVATNEKLFF.

V gene TRBV6-6 combines with J gene TRBJ2-1, with no clear D. The germline gives CDR1 MNHNY, CDR2 SVGAGI (reference sequence). V dropped 10 bases and J dropped 7 bases, with 11 bases sitting between them. The CDR3 has 11 amino acids. The CDR3 DNA reads as TGTGCCATCTCGAGTTTGAATGAGCAGTTCTTC. Its translation: CAISSLNEQFF.

The genes are TRBV7-3 and TRBJ1-2; 9 bases map to TRBD1. Germline V gene data show CDR1 as SGHTA and CDR2 as FQGTGA. V shed 4 bases, J shed 6 bases, and the junction held 3 bases outside the gene matches. There are 13 residues in the CDR3. The CDR3, as DNA: TGTGCCAGCAGCTCGGGACAGGGCGATGGCTACACCTTC. Its translation is CASSSGQGDGYTF. Complete variable domain (other parts from reference TRBV7-3 and TRBJ1-2): GAGVSQTPSNKVTEKGKYVELRCDPISGHTALYWYRQSLGQGPEFLIYFQGTGAADDSGLPNDRFFAVRPEGSVSTLKIQRTERGDSAVYLCASSSGQGDGYTFGSGTRLTVV.

The V call is TRBV6-5, the J call TRBJ2-2; 7 nucleotides agree with TRBD1. The trim removed 6 bases at V and 4 bases at J, leaving 5 bases unmatched. This CDR3 is built from 14 residues. Germline loops: CDR1 MNHEY, CDR2 SVGAGI. CDR3 DNA sequence: TGTGCCAGCAGCCGACAGGGCGGCACCGGGGAGCTGTTTTTT. This sequence encodes CASSRQGGTGELFF.

The chain couples TRBV5-4 to TRBJ2-7; 14 bases map to TRBD2. Per the germline V gene, CDR1 is SGHNT and CDR2 is YYREEE (reference sequence). V was clipped by 4 bases and J by 3 bases; unmatched bases: 9. The length of the CDR3 is 17 residues. The CDR3: CASSLTSGRGGGYEQYF. The CDR3 nucleotides are TGTGCCAGCAGCCTGACTAGCGGGAGGGGTGGTGGCTACGAGCAGTACTTC. Combining the CDR3 with reference TRBV5-4 and TRBJ2-7 gives the whole variable domain ETGVTQSPTHLIKTRGQQVTLRCSSQSGHNTVSWYQQALGQGPQFIFQYYREEENGRGNFPPRFSGLQFPNYSSELNVNALELDDSALYLCASSLTSGRGGGYEQYFGPGTRLTVT.